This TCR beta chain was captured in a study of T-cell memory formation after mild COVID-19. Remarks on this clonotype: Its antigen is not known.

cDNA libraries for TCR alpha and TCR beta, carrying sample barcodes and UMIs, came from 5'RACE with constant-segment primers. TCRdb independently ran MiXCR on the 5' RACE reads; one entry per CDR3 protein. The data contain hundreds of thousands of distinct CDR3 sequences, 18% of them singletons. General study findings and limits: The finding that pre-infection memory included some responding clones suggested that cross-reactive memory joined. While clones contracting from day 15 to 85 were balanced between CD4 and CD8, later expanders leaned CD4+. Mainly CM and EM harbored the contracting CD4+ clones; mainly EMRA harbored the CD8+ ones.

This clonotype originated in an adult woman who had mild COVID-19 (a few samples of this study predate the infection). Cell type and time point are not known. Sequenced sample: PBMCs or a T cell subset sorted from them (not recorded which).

The CDR3 coding sequence is TGTGCCTGGAGGGGGGACAGCCTGGAGACCCAGTACTTC. It encodes CAWRGDSLETQYF. This chain links TRBV30 with TRBJ2-5; 7 bases map to TRBD1. The germline CDR1 and CDR2 sequences are GTSNPN and SVGIG (reference sequence). V was clipped by 3 bases and J by 5 bases; unmatched bases: 6. The length of the CDR3 is 13 residues.